This TCR beta chain was identified during a study of OX40 agonist ivuxolimab in advanced cancers. With respect to the entire study: Ivuxolimab was an agonistic, fully human IgG2 monoclonal antibody directed against OX40 (CD134), a costimulatory receptor. Intravenous ivuxolimab was administered to patients every 2 weeks at six dose levels: 0.01, 0.1, 0.3, 1.5, 3 and 10 mg/kg. Of the approximately 50 dose-escalation patients, hepatocellular carcinoma was present in roughly 19, melanoma in approximately 15, renal cell carcinoma in 9 and head and neck cancer in 9. In the dose-escalation cohort, over 65% of patients were male, and the mean age was around 60 years, with a range of roughly 20 to 85. Patients were allowed to have had prior anti-PD-1, anti-PD-L1 or anti-CTLA-4 therapy, and approximately 40% of the dose-escalation patients had been treated with checkpoint inhibitors. Partial responses occurred in three dose-escalation patients, of whom one had hepatocellular carcinoma and two had cutaneous melanoma. The purpose of peripheral TCRbeta sequencing was to test whether ivuxolimab changed TCR sequence diversity and led to clonal T-cell expansion. The paper reports the monotherapy dose-escalation portion (N of about 56 patients) of the phase I ivuxolimab trial. Points the paper makes about the study in general: Low levels of normalized T-cell clonal expansion were also seen in some patients who did not respond. The antigen specificity of the clonally expanded peripheral T cells was not determined. In partial responders in the 0.1-3.0 mg/kg groups, normalized peripheral clonal expansion was found to be among the lowest, especially among CD8+ T cells. On average, CD8+ T cells showed more expanded clones than CD4+ T cells after ivuxolimab. At doses of 0.1 to 3.0 mg/kg, clonal expansion of both CD4+ and CD8+ blood T cells was observed from baseline to week 6.

For sequencing of the TCRbeta CDR3 region, genomic DNA was extracted from the sorted cells. The immunoSEQ Assay was used to sequence the TCRbeta CDR3 regions. The source is immuneACCESS, and TCRdb retained only in-frame sequences with V and J called. Part of the clones is not carried over; for the studies checked, unresolved V genes explain less than half of this, and the remainder is unexplained. This sample has over 40,000 clones in its table, and more than 70% of those were observed once. Jointly, the top ten make up 4% to 6% of the sample. The CDR1 and CDR2 encoded by the germline V gene are MDHEN and SYDVKM. V and J are truncated by 7 bases and 0 bases respectively, leaving an intervening sequence of 7 bases. The CDR3 spans 13 residues, from the cysteine through the phenylalanine. Only the CDR3 DNA is retained, 39 bases long and in frame from the first base. In the case of this clone: This receptor's antigen is unknown. No qualities accompany the bases; no much larger clone lies one base away.

The trial excluded patients who had a history of autoimmune disease or who were on systemic immunosuppression. In every dose cohort, peripheral blood was drawn for TCR sequencing at baseline, cycle 4 day 1, and cycle 7 day 1. The samples were drawn from a first-in-human, open-label, multicenter phase I dose-escalation trial of ivuxolimab. Adults with locally advanced or metastatic head and neck squamous cell, hepatocellular, melanoma or renal cell carcinoma were enrolled in the trial. Before TCR sequencing, CD4+ and CD8+ T cells were separately sorted from peripheral blood. Rearrangement joined TRBV28 to TRBJ1-5; no D gene is confidently identified. The sequencing here drew on CD4+ or CD8+ T cells sorted from blood, taken in a trial of the OX40 agonist ivuxolimab. This sequence originates from an adult with an advanced solid tumor such as melanoma, head and neck, liver or kidney cancer. The DNA is TGTGCCAGCAAGGTGGGTAGCAATCAGCCCCAGCATTTT. Translation gives CASKVGSNQPQHF.